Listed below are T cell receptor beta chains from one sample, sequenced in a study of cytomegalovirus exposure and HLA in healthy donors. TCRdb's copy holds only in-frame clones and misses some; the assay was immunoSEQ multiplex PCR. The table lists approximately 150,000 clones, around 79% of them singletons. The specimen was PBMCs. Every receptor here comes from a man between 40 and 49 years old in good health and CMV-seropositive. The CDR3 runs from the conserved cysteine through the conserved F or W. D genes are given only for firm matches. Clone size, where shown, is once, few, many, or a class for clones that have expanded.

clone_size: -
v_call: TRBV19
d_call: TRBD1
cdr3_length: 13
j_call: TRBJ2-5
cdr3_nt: TGTGCCAGTAGTATGGGACAGCAAGAGACCCAGTACTTC
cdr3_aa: CASSMGQQETQYF

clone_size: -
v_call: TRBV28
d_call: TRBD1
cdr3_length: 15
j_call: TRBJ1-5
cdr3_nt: TGTGCCAGCAGCGGGACAGGGGATCGGAATCAGCCCCAGCATTTT
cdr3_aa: CASSGTGDRNQPQHF

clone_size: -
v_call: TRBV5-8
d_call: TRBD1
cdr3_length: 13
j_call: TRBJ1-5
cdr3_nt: TGTGCCAGCAGCCTTGACAGGGGCCAGCCCCAGCATTTT
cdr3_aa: CASSLDRGQPQHF

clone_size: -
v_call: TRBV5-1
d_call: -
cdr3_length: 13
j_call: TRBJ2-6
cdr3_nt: TGCGCCAGCAGCCCCGTCCGGGCCAACGTCCTGACTTTC
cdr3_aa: CASSPVRANVLTF

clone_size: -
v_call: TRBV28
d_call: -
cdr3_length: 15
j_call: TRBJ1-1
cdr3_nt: TGTGCCAGCAGTTTCCTTCCTGGGGGCAACACTGAAGCTTTCTTT
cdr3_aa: CASSFLPGGNTEAFF

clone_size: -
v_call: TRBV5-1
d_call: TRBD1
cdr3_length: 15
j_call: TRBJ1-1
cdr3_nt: TGCGCCAGCAGCCAGGACAGGGGTGTCTTCGCTGAAGCTTTCTTT
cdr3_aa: CASSQDRGVFAEAFF

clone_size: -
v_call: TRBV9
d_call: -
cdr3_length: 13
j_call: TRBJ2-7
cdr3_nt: TGTGCCAGCAGCTTATCCTCCTACTACGAGCAGTACTTC
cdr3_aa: CASSLSSYYEQYF

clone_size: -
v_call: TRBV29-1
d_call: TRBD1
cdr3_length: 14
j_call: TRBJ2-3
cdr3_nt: TGCAGCGTTGAATACTTAGGGGGCAGAGATACGCAGTATTTT
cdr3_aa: CSVEYLGGRDTQYF

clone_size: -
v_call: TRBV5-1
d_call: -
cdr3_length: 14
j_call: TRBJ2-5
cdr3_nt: TGCGCCAGCAGCTTGGGCACAGGGAGAGAGACCCAGTACTTC
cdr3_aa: CASSLGTGRETQYF

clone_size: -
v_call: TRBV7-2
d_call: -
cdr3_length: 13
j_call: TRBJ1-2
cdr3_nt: TGTGCCAGCAGCCTACCCGGACAGCGTGGCTACACCTTC
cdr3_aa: CASSLPGQRGYTF

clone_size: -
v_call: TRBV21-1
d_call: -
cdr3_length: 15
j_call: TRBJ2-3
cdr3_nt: TGTGCCAGCCAGGTCAGGGAATGGCCCACAGATACGCAGTATTTT
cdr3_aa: CASQVREWPTDTQYF

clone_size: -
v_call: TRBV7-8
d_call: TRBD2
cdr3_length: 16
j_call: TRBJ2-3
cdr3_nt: TGTGCCAGCAGCCTGAGGACTAGCGGGACCACAGATACGCAGTATTTT
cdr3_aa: CASSLRTSGTTDTQYF

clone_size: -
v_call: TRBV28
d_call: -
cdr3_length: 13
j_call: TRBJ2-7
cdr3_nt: TGTGCCAGCAGCCCCCCTCTAGCGTACGAGCAGTACTTC
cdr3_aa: CASSPPLAYEQYF

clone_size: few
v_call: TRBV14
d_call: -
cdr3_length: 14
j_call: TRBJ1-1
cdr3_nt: TGTGCCAGCAGTGCCGGTATAAGGAACACTGAAGCTTTCTTT
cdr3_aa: CASSAGIRNTEAFF

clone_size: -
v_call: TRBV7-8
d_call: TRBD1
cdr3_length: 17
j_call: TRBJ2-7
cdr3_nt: TGTGCCAGCAGCTTACTCCCCGGGACAGGGGTATCCTACGAGCAGTACTTC
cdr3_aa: CASSLLPGTGVSYEQYF

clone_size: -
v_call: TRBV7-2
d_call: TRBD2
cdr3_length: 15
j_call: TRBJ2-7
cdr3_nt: TGTGCCAGCAGCTCAGGACTAGCGAACAGCTACGAGCAGTACTTC
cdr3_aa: CASSSGLANSYEQYF

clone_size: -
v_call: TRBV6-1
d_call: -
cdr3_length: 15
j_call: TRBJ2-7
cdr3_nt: TGTGCCAGCAGTGAAGCGCCCACCCGGGGCTACGAGCAGTACTTC
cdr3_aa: CASSEAPTRGYEQYF

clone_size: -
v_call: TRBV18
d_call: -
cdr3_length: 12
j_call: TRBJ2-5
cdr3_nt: TGTGCCAGCTCTCCGTACCAAGAGACCCAGTACTTC
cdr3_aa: CASSPYQETQYF

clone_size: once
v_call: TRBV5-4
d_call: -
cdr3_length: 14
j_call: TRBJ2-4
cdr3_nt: TGTGCCAGCAGCTTGGGAGGCGCCAAAAACATTCAGTACTTC
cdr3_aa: CASSLGGAKNIQYF

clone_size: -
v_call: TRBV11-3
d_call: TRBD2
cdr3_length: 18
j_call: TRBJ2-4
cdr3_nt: TGTGCCAGCAGCCGACTAGCGCCCAATGGGGTAGCCAAAAACATTCAGTACTTC
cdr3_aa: CASSRLAPNGVAKNIQYF

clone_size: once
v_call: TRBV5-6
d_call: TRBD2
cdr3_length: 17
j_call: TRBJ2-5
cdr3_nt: TGTGCCAGCAGCCGTAGGGCTAGCGGGAGACGGCAAGAGACCCAGTACTTC
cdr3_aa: CASSRRASGRRQETQYF

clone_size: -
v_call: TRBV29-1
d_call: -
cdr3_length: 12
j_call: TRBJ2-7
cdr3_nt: TGCAGCGTTGCCCTGAGCTCCTACGAGCAGTACTTC
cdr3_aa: CSVALSSYEQYF

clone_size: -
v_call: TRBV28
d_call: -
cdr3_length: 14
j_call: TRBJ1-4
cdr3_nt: TGTGCCAGTGTCCGGGGGGGCGTACGTGAAAAACTGTTTTTT
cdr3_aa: CASVRGGVREKLFF

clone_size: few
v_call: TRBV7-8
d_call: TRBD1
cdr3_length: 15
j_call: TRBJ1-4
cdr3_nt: TGTGCCAGCAGCTTGGGACAGGGGGTTGATGAAAAACTGTTTTTT
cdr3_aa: CASSLGQGVDEKLFF

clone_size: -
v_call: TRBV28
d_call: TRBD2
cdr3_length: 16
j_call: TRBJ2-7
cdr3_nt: TGTGCCAGCAGTCCTGCCGGGGGACTAGCGGTAGACGAGCAGTACTTC
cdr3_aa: CASSPAGGLAVDEQYF

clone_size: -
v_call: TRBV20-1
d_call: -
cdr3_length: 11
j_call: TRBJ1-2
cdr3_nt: TGCAGTGCTGATACAGTCTATGGCTACACCTTC
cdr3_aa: CSADTVYGYTF